Each of the 15 T cell receptor beta chains below was sequenced from the same sample in a study of T-cell reconstitution after alpha-beta-depleted transplantation in children. Unique molecular identifiers were incorporated into the prepared TCRbeta library. MiXCR was run by TCRdb on the PCR reads, yielding one entry per CDR3 protein. The repertoire holds 600,000 or so distinct CDR3 sequences, with around 23% as singletons. The specimen comprised PBMCs, mostly from graft donor cells, sampled 360 days after TCRalphabeta/CD19-depleted stem cell transplant. These receptors all come from a boy under three years old who had a stem cell transplant for acute myeloid leukemia, so the T cells may come from the graft donor.

The rearrangement uses TRBV10-2 and TRBJ2-7; D is uncertain. The CDR3 is 11 residues long. From germline, CDR1 is WSHSY and CDR2 SAAADI. V was pared by 2 bases and J by 9 bases, with 8 bases between. DNA of the CDR3: TGCGCCAGCAGTGAGCGACAAGTGCAGTACGTC. This translates into CASSERQVQYV.

This rearrangement joins TRBV20-1 to TRBJ2-7; TRBD1 matches at 12 bases. Trimming removed 1 base from V and 6 bases from J; junction bases left unmatched: 7. Germline V gene lookup returns CDR1 DFQATT and CDR2 SNEGSKA (reference sequence). The CDR3 contains 15 residues. The chain's CDR3 is CSARGIRDRGREQYF. The DNA of the CDR3 is TGCAGTGCTAGAGGTATCCGGGACAGGGGGCGCGAGCAGTACTTC.

This clonotype was counted many times. The chain uses TRBV5-1 and TRBJ1-2, with D uncertain. The germline V and J ends were trimmed by 2 bases and 2 bases, with 7 bases remaining between them. Germline V gene sequence: CDR1 SGHRS, CDR2 YFSETQ. The CDR3 is 13 amino acids. CDR3 sequence: CASSFYDNYGYTF. DNA of the CDR3: TGCGCCAGCAGCTTTTACGACAACTATGGCTACACCTTC.

In its sample, this clonotype was seen once. The CDR3 DNA reads as TGCGCCAGCAGCCCGGACAGTGTCTATGGCTACACCTTC. Its translation is CASSPDSVYGYTF. This chain uses TRBV5-1 with TRBJ1-2; TRBD1 is a possible D gene (6 bases). Germline CDR1 and CDR2: SGHRS and YFSETQ. The CDR3 loop spans 13 amino acids. V gave up 4 bases and J gave up 4 bases, with 11 bases separating them.

This chain uses TRBV28 with TRBJ2-3, with a weak D call TRBD2 (6 bases). The germline V gene has CDR1 MDHEN and CDR2 SYDVKM. Trimming pared 8 bases from V and 9 bases from J, leaving 21 bases between. The CDR3 has 14 residues. CDR3 in DNA: TGTGCCAGCCAAGTTCCCGGGCTCGGGAGAACGCAGTATTTT. This codes for CASQVPGLGRTQYF.

This clonotype was found many times. The chain joins TRBV5-1 to TRBJ2-1; D ambiguous. Trimming stripped 7 bases from V and 4 bases from J, with 15 bases between. The length of the CDR3 is 14 residues. The germline CDR1 and CDR2 sequences are SGHRS and YFSETQ. CDR3 sequence reads: CASWEINDYNEQFF. CDR3 in DNA: TGCGCCAGCTGGGAAATAAACGATTACAATGAGCAGTTCTTC.

This clonotype was observed a few times. The gene calls are TRBV6-5 and TRBJ2-5; 9 nucleotides line up with TRBD1. The CDR3 loop spans 17 amino acids. V lost 0 bases and J lost 5; bases outside the gene matches: 10. CDR1 and CDR2 from the germline V gene are MNHEY and SVGAGI. The CDR3 loop is CASSYSLGTGGSETQYF. CDR3 DNA: TGTGCCAGCAGTTACTCACTGGGTACAGGGGGCTCGGAGACCCAGTACTTC.

This clonotype was recorded many times. J is TRBJ1-2 and V is TRBV6-5; D is possibly TRBD1 (5 bases). The V gene's germline CDR1 is MNHEY and CDR2 SVGAGI. CDR3 length equals 14 residues. Trimming stripped 0 bases from V and 2 bases from J, with 7 bases between. The DNA for the CDR3 is TGTGCCAGCAGTTACTCGGGGGGAAACTATGGCTACACCTTC. This gives the protein CASSYSGGNYGYTF.

The CDR3 bases are TGTGCCGTCGGGACTAGCCTATCGACCGGGGAGCTGTTTTTT. Its translation: CAVGTSLSTGELFF. The chain recombines TRBV10-3 with TRBJ2-2; 9 bases agree with TRBD2. This CDR3 is built from 14 residues. V lost 11 bases, J lost 5 bases, and 9 bases stayed unmatched. Looked up from germline, CDR1 is ENHRY and CDR2 is SYGVKD.

This clonotype has at least ten counts. This CDR3 reads CASSQGGTGKFF. In DNA form, the CDR3 reads TGTGCCAGCAGCCAAGGGGGAACAGGAAAGTTCTTC. V gene TRBV3-1 combines with J gene TRBJ2-1, with D perhaps matching TRBD1 (5 bases). V lost 1 base, J lost 14 bases, and 12 bases lay in between. Germline CDR1 LGHDT, CDR2 YNNKEL (reference sequence). CDR3 length: 12 residues.

This clonotype turned up a few times. This sequence joins TRBV5-6 and TRBJ2-7; D remains unclear. The length of the CDR3 is 14 residues. V lost 0 bases to trimming and J lost 1 base, with 8 bases between them. CDR1 and CDR2 from the germline V gene are SGHDT and YYEEEE. CDR3 residues: CASSLEGGSYEQYV. The CDR3 nucleotides read TGTGCCAGCAGCTTGGAGGGTGGGTCCTACGAGCAGTACGTC.

In this sample, this clonotype turned up many times. The V call is TRBV7-9, the J call TRBJ2-7; maybe TRBD2 (6 bases). This CDR3 contains 14 residues. V was cut by 1 base and J by 3 bases, with 10 bases left in between. Germline assignment: CDR1 SEHNR and CDR2 FQNEAQ (reference sequence). DNA of the CDR3: TGTGCCAGCAGCTTAGGATTGGGGGGCTACGAGCAGTACGTC. It is translated as CASSLGLGGYEQYV.

The rearrangement uses TRBV7-7 and TRBJ2-7; 7 bases are a match to TRBD1. CDR3 length equals 13 residues. J lost 6 bases, V lost 4 bases, and 6 bases had no gene match. Germline CDR1 reads SSHAT; CDR2 reads FNYEAQ (reference sequence). CDR3 protein: CASSSRQGSEQYF. The DNA of the CDR3 is TGTGCCAGCAGCTCTAGACAGGGAAGCGAGCAGTACTTC.

The chain links TRBV5-6 to TRBJ2-3, with 10 bases matching TRBD2. CDR3 size: 17 residues. The junction had 7 bases not matched to a gene; V was cut back by 3 bases and J by 0 bases. Per the germline V gene, CDR1 is SGHDT and CDR2 is YYEEEE. The CDR3 DNA follows: TGTGCCAGCAGCTACGGACTAGCGGCAGCCAGCACAGATACGCAGTATTTT. Translated, it gives CASSYGLAAASTDTQYF. The variable domain in full, with the rest retrieved from reference TRBV5-6 and TRBJ2-3, is DAGVTQSPTHLIKTRGQQVTLRCSPKSGHDTVSWYQQALGQGPQFIFQYYEEEERQRGNFPDRFSGHQFPNYSSELNVNALLLGDSALYLCASSYGLAAASTDTQYFGPGTRLTVL.

This clonotype was seen a few times. The chain is built from TRBV12-3 or TRBV12-4 and TRBJ2-5; 8 positions agree with TRBD2. This CDR3 contains 16 residues. V shed 9 bases, J shed 2 bases, and the junction held 14 bases outside the gene matches. In DNA form, the CDR3 reads TGTGCCAGTCAGCTAACCCGGGGGGGGCAACAAGAGACCCAGTACTTC. Its protein is CASQLTRGGQQETQYF.